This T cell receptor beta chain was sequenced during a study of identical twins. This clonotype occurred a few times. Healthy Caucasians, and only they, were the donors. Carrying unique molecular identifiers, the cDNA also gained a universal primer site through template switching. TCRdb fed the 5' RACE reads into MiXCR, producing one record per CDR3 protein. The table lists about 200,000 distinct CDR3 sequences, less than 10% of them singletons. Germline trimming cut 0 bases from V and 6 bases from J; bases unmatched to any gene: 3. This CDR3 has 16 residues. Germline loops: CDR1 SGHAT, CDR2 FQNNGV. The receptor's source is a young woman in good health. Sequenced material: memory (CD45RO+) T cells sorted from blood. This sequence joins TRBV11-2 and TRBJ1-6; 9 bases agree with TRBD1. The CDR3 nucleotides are TGTGCCAGCAGCTTAGATTGGGACAGGGCTAATTCACCCCTCCACTTT. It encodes CASSLDWDRANSPLHF.